The clone carrying this T cell receptor beta chain was counted only a few times. Its antigen is unknown. cDNA libraries of TCR beta carried unique molecular identifiers. Each CDR3 protein is one row after TCRdb ran MiXCR on the PCR reads. The sample contains roughly 700,000 distinct CDR3 sequences, about 32% of which appear only once. The sample comes from a study of post-analysis software for immune sequencing data. The study, taken as a whole, reports: Controls showed lower frequencies than patients for roughly 5 TRBV segments, and TRBV5-6, TRBV5-1 and TRBV20-1 were among these. Same-batch samples co-clustered strongly by F measure. Normalized Chao1 diversity was significantly lower in multiple sclerosis patients than in controls.

Germline trimming cut 5 bases from V and 1 base from J; bases unmatched to any gene: 8. The germline gives CDR1 MNHNY, CDR2 SVGAGI (reference sequence). The CDR3 covers 16 residues. The TCR was taken from a girl between 5 and 17 years old with multiple sclerosis. Sequenced: blood. This chain connects TRBV6-6 to TRBJ2-3; 8 bases line up with TRBD2. The CDR3 reads CASSHLRRGGTDTQYF. The CDR3 DNA follows: TGTGCCAGCAGTCACCTAAGGCGGGGGGGCACAGATACGCAGTATTTT.